The 18 T cell receptor beta chains below come from one sample, sequenced in a study of OX40 agonist ivuxolimab in advanced cancers. The method was immunoSEQ multiplex PCR; TCRdb's version includes in-frame clones alone and lacks a portion of them. The data show tens of thousands of clones, with less than 85% seen just once and about 22% held by the top ten. The sequenced sample was CD4+ or CD8+ T cells sorted from blood, obtained in a trial of the OX40 agonist ivuxolimab. The receptors derive from an adult with an advanced solid tumor such as melanoma, head and neck, liver or kidney cancer.

V and J are TRBV11-1 and TRBJ2-1; no reliable D call. Trimming took 5 bases from V and 7 from J, leaving 12 bases between them. The CDR3 is made up of 13 amino acids. In germline, CDR1 is SGHAT, CDR2 FQDESV (reference sequence). The CDR3 protein is CASSRPNFNEQFF. The CDR3 DNA is TGTGCCAGCAGCCGCCCTAATTTTAATGAGCAGTTCTTC. Using reference TRBV11-1 and TRBJ2-1 for the parts outside the CDR3, the full variable domain is EAEVAQSPRYKITEKSQAVAFWCDPISGHATLYWYRQILGQGPELLVQFQDESVVDDSQLPKDRFSAERLKGVDSTLKIQPAELGDSAMYLCASSRPNFNEQFFGPGTRLTVL.

The count of this clone is one. This rearrangement joins TRBV7-6 to TRBJ2-4; D ambiguous. Trimming left V 2 bases short and J 2 bases short, with 16 bases between. CDR1 is SGHVS, CDR2 FNYEAQ, per germline. This CDR3 comprises 17 residues. The CDR3 is CASSLYPSARTKNIQYF. The CDR3 DNA reads as TGTGCCAGCAGCTTATACCCCTCGGCTCGAACCAAAAACATTCAGTACTTC.

V gene TRBV30 combines with J gene TRBJ1-2, with 11 bases that match TRBD1. The CDR3 consists of 14 residues. Trimming removed 4 bases from V and 4 bases from J; junction bases left unmatched: 5. Germline V lookup: CDR1 GTSNPN, CDR2 SVGIG (reference sequence). The CDR3 sequence is CAWTLGQGGYGYTF. The CDR3 region has the DNA TGTGCCTGGACTCTGGGACAGGGGGGCTATGGCTACACCTTC. The variable domain in full, completed from reference TRBV30 and TRBJ1-2, reads SQTIHQWPATLVQPVGSPLSLECTVEGTSNPNLYWYRQAAGRGLQLLFYSVGIGQISSEVPQNLSASRPQDRQFILSSKKLLLSDSGFYLCAWTLGQGGYGYTFGSGTRLTVV.

The rearrangement links TRBV29-1 to TRBJ1-2, with D perhaps matching TRBD1 (6 bases). CDR1 is SQVTM, CDR2 ANQGSEA, per germline. This CDR3 region has 12 residues. V gave up 2 bases and J gave up 8 bases, with 12 bases separating them. CDR3 protein: CSVELDRPGYTF. The CDR3 nucleotides read TGCAGCGTTGAACTAGACAGGCCGGGCTACACCTTC.

This chain's CDR3 is CASSQSGGPTDTQYF. The CDR3 coding sequence is TGTGCCAGCAGCCAGAGCGGGGGGCCCACAGATACGCAGTATTTT. This chain links TRBV9 with TRBJ2-3, with 9 bases fitting TRBD2. The J segment lost 2 bases and the V segment lost 4 bases, leaving 5 bases of the junction unmatched. The germline CDR1 and CDR2 sequences are SGDLS and YYNGEE. This CDR3 is 15 amino acids long.

This chain connects TRBV9 to TRBJ2-5, with D perhaps TRBD1 (7 bases). The J call is in doubt because the DNA end fits TRBJ2-7 better. Germline V CDR1 and CDR2: SGDLS, YYNGEE. The CDR3 covers 14 residues. The CDR3 DNA sequence: TGTGCCAGCAGCGAGGGGGCGGGATCCTACGAGCAGTACTTC. Residues: CASSEGAGSYEQYF.

The gene calls are TRBV7-9 and TRBJ1-2, with D maybe TRBD1 (5 bases). Between the trimmed V and J ends, which lost 1 base and 7 bases, there was a span of 16 bases. Looked up from germline, CDR1 is SEHNR and CDR2 is FQNEAQ (reference sequence). The length of the CDR3 is 15 residues. DNA for the CDR3: TGTGCCAGCAGCTTAGTTCAGGGTGGGCTCTTTGGCTACACCTTC. This codes for CASSLVQGGLFGYTF.

This clone has just a few counts. The genes are TRBV2 and TRBJ2-2; D gene ambiguous. From germline, CDR1 is SNHLY and CDR2 FYNNEI. The germline V and J ends were trimmed by 7 bases and 5 bases, with 14 bases remaining between them. The CDR3 loop spans 14 amino acids. This CDR3 reads CASTAGTETGELFF. The CDR3 DNA reads TGTGCCAGCACGGCAGGCACGGAGACCGGGGAGCTGTTTTTT.

The chain joins TRBV4-1 to TRBJ1-2, with 8 bases that match TRBD1. Germline values: CDR1 MGHRA, CDR2 YSYEKL. With 3 bases clipped from V and 6 bases from J, the junction kept 6 bases outside the gene matches. This CDR3 comprises 14 residues. Written as DNA, the CDR3 is TGCGCCAGCAGCCAGCCCACAGGGGGGGATGGCTACACCTTC. Its protein is CASSQPTGGDGYTF.

The genes are TRBV19 and TRBJ1-1, with 10 positions matching TRBD1. CDR3 length equals 14 residues. The junction had 4 bases not matched to a gene; V was cut back by 2 bases and J by 7 bases. Germline CDR1 reads LNHDA; CDR2 reads SQIVND (reference sequence). DNA for the CDR3: TGTGCCAGTAGTATAAAGGGACAGGGGAATGAAGCTTTCTTT. This gives the protein CASSIKGQGNEAFF. Full variable domain (missing parts from reference TRBV19 and TRBJ1-1): DGGITQSPKYLFRKEGQNVTLSCEQNLNHDAMYWYRQDPGQGLRLIYYSQIVNDFQKGDIAEGYSVSREKKESFPLTVTSAQKNPTAFYLCASSIKGQGNEAFFGQGTRLTVV.

This clone came up once. The chain combines TRBV5-1 with TRBJ2-7, with 11 bases that match TRBD2. The ends lost 1 base at V and 3 bases at J; junction bases unmatched: 3. The CDR3 has 15 amino acids. CDR1 is SGHRS, CDR2 YFSETQ, per germline. The CDR3 nucleotides are TGCGCCAGCAGCTTGTCTAGCGGGGGGTTCTACGAGCAGTACTTC. Residues: CASSLSSGGFYEQYF.

V usage is TRBV19 and J usage is TRBJ1-1, with a possible D match to TRBD1 (5 bases). This CDR3 contains 15 residues. The germline V gene has CDR1 LNHDA and CDR2 SQIVND (reference sequence). V was cut by 3 bases and J by 4 bases, with 15 bases left in between. CDR3 protein: CASSIFSGEGTEAFF. The CDR3 DNA reads as TGTGCCAGTAGTATCTTCTCGGGGGAGGGCACTGAAGCTTTCTTT. Together with reference TRBV19 and TRBJ1-1, the CDR3 gives the full variable domain: DGGITQSPKYLFRKEGQNVTLSCEQNLNHDAMYWYRQDPGQGLRLIYYSQIVNDFQKGDIAEGYSVSREKKESFPLTVTSAQKNPTAFYLCASSIFSGEGTEAFFGQGTRLTVV.

J is TRBJ2-1 and V is TRBV4-1; D is uncertain. The V and J ends lost 1 base and 6 bases respectively, with 10 bases between them. The CDR3 covers 14 residues. Germline V gene lookup returns CDR1 MGHRA and CDR2 YSYEKL. The CDR3 sequence: CASSQVRLRNEQFF. The CDR3 DNA sequence: TGCGCCAGCAGCCAAGTTCGGCTACGCAATGAGCAGTTCTTC.

V gene TRBV4-2 combines with J gene TRBJ1-6; D perhaps matches TRBD1 (5 bases). CDR1 is LGHNA and CDR2 is YNFKEQ in the germline V gene. The V end was cut by 3 bases, the J end by 7 bases, with 10 bases between. The CDR3 is 14 residues long. Written as DNA, the CDR3 is TGTGCCAGCAGCCATGGGACTGGGAATTCACCCCTCCACTTT. The encoded protein is CASSHGTGNSPLHF.

The chain uses TRBV9 and TRBJ2-3; 7 nucleotides align to TRBD2. The length of the CDR3 is 16 residues. The V segment lost 0 bases and the J segment 0 bases; nucleotides outside the gene matches: 4. The germline V gene has CDR1 SGDLS and CDR2 YYNGEE. In DNA form, the CDR3 reads TGTGCCAGCAGCGTAGAAGCGGGGTCTAGCACAGATACGCAGTATTTT. Translating it yields CASSVEAGSSTDTQYF.

The CDR3 here is CSGRQGGTEAFF. DNA of the CDR3: TGCAGCGGGCGGCAGGGTGGCACTGAAGCTTTCTTT. This chain links TRBV29-1 with TRBJ1-1; D may be TRBD1 (5 bases). The CDR3 has 12 residues. V was clipped by 7 bases and J by 4 bases, with 13 bases between them. The V gene's germline CDR1 is SQVTM and CDR2 ANQGSEA. Looking up the rest from reference TRBV29-1 and TRBJ1-1 gives the full variable domain: SAVISQKPSRDICQRGTSLTIQCQVDSQVTMMFWYRQQPGQSLTLIATANQGSEATYESGFVIDKFPISRPNLTFSTLTVSNMSPEDSSIYLCSGRQGGTEAFFGQGTRLTVV.

This sequence joins TRBV11-2 and TRBJ2-3; D unresolved. The CDR3 covers 13 residues. The V gene's germline CDR1 is SGHAT and CDR2 FQNNGV. V lost 6 bases to trimming and J lost 6 bases, with 13 bases between them. CDR3 nucleotides: TGTGCCAGCAGTCAAAATTCTCCGGATACGCAGTATTTT. Amino acid sequence: CASSQNSPDTQYF.

CDR3 loop: CSVEEPGDRPYEQYF. As DNA, the CDR3 is TGCAGCGTTGAAGAACCTGGGGACAGACCCTACGAGCAGTACTTC. The chain has TRBV29-1 and TRBJ2-7, with 7 bases aligning to TRBD1. V gave up 0 bases and J gave up 2 bases; unmatched junction bases: 7. CDR1 and CDR2 (germline): SQVTM, ANQGSEA. CDR3 length: 15 amino acids.